The next 29 T cell receptor beta chains were all read from a single sample in a study of T cell repertoires in cytomegalovirus infection. TCRdb recomputed calls from the reads with MiXCR, one row per CDR3 protein. Among about 770,000 distinct CDR3 sequences, almost 30% were seen once, and the ten largest hold about an eighth. Their target antigens are unknown. Sequencing used cultured CD8+ T cells from PBMCs, obtained from culture after CMV antigen stimulation. The receptors stem from a human donor in good health (CMV status not recorded). Some clones in this sample may be carry-over from other donors' samples.

The gene calls are TRBV5-1 and TRBJ2-3; D assignment may be TRBD1 or TRBD2 (5 bases each). CDR3 length equals 15 residues. Germline V gene data show CDR1 as SGHRS and CDR2 as YFSETQ. Trimming took 5 bases from V and 7 from J, leaving 20 bases between them. CDR3 sequence: CASRGIQGEDYTQYF. CDR3 coding DNA: TGCGCCAGCAGGGGTATCCAGGGCGAGGACTATACGCAGTATTTT. Complete variable domain (other parts from reference TRBV5-1 and TRBJ2-3): KAGVTQTPRYLIKTRGQQVTLSCSPISGHRSVSWYQQTPGQGLQFLFEYFSETQRNKGNFPGRFSGRQFSNSRSEMNVSTLELGDSALYLCASRGIQGEDYTQYFGPGTRLTVL.

This clonotype has just a few counts. The chain combines TRBV19 with TRBJ2-7; possible D gene TRBD1, 5 bases. V lost 9 bases and J lost 2, with 11 bases in between. This CDR3 has 12 amino acids. Germline CDR1 and CDR2: LNHDA and SQIVND (reference sequence). The CDR3 region is CASLRDPYEQYV. The CDR3 bases are TGTGCCAGCCTCAGGGATCCCTACGAGCAGTACGTC.

V and J are TRBV13 and TRBJ1-1; D is unresolved. Germline V gene data show CDR1 as PRHDT and CDR2 as FYEKMQ (reference sequence). This CDR3 has 13 residues. With 5 bases removed from V and 1 base from J, the gap between germline ends came to 8 bases. The CDR3 loop reads CASSPPQNTEAFF. For the CDR3, the DNA is TGTGCCAGCAGCCCCCCTCAGAACACTGAAGCTTTCTTT.

The J gene is TRBJ2-3, the V gene TRBV10-3; TRBD2 agrees at 11 bases. Trimming cost V 2 bases and J 3 bases; bases outside gene matches: 4. The CDR3 spans 16 residues. Germline lookup yields CDR1 ENHRY and CDR2 SYGVKD. CDR3 region: CAISELAGGGTDTQYF. In nucleotides, the CDR3 is TGTGCCATCAGTGAGCTAGCGGGGGGAGGTACAGATACGCAGTATTTT.

This sequence joins TRBV7-9 and TRBJ2-1, with 10 bases identical to TRBD2. Trimming cost V 6 bases and J 5 bases; bases outside gene matches: 7. There are 15 residues in the CDR3. Germline lookup yields CDR1 SEHNR and CDR2 FQNEAQ (reference sequence). The CDR3: CASRAGTSANNEQFF. In nucleotides, the CDR3 is TGTGCCAGCAGGGCCGGGACTAGCGCTAACAATGAGCAGTTCTTC.

The chain couples TRBV12-3 or TRBV12-4 to TRBJ2-1; 11 bases are a match to TRBD2. CDR3 length equals 13 residues. Trimming removed 3 bases from V and 14 bases from J; junction bases left unmatched: 6. CDR3: CASSLGSGGVEFF. CDR3 coding DNA: TGTGCCAGCAGTTTGGGTAGCGGGGGGGTCGAGTTCTTC.

The chain joins TRBV2 to TRBJ2-3, with D possibly matching TRBD1 (6 bases). Trimming pared 7 bases from V and 3 bases from J, leaving 20 bases between. This CDR3 has 16 amino acids. In germline, CDR1 is SNHLY, CDR2 FYNNEI. CDR3 nucleotides: TGTGCCAGCATATGGGGGCATAACAGTGGGACAGATACGCAGTATTTT. It translates to CASIWGHNSGTDTQYF.

This clonotype was observed a few times. The V call is TRBV5-5, the J call TRBJ2-2, with D possibly being TRBD2 (6 bases). With 1 base removed from V and 6 bases from J, the gap between germline ends came to 10 bases. The germline V gene encodes CDR1 SGHKS and CDR2 YYEKEE (reference sequence). The CDR3 loop spans 14 amino acids. In DNA, the CDR3 is TGTGCCAGCAGCTTGATAGAGCGGGCCGGGGAGCTGTTTTTT. As protein: CASSLIERAGELFF. Full variable domain (outside the CDR3, taken from reference TRBV5-5 and TRBJ2-2): DAGVTQSPTHLIKTRGQQVTLRCSPISGHKSVSWYQQVLGQGPQFIFQYYEKEERGRGNFPDRFSARQFPNYSSELNVNALLLGDSALYLCASSLIERAGELFFGEGSRLTVL.

This clonotype has only a few counts. The chain joins TRBV12-5 to TRBJ1-2; D unresolved. Germline CDR1 reads LGHNT; CDR2 reads FRNRAP. Trimming cost V 4 bases and J 0 bases, with 9 bases left between them. The CDR3 contains 14 residues. The CDR3 protein is CASGSEYPNYGYTF. CDR3 nucleotides: TGTGCTAGTGGTTCGGAGTATCCTAACTATGGCTACACCTTC.

J is TRBJ1-6 and V is TRBV7-6; unclear D gene. Germline V CDR1 and CDR2: SGHVS, FNYEAQ. The CDR3 totals 13 residues. V was trimmed by 5 bases and J by 7 bases, leaving 9 bases between them. The CDR3 DNA reads TGTGCCAGCAGCCCCCCCCGGAATTCACCCCTCCACTTT. Residues: CASSPPRNSPLHF.

V usage is TRBV9 and J usage is TRBJ2-3; 9 bases align to TRBD2. The CDR3 is 16 residues long. The V gene's germline CDR1 is SGDLS and CDR2 YYNGEE. Unmatched junction bases numbered 6, after V lost 3 bases and J lost 1 base. This CDR3 is CASSAEGGGGTDTQYF. CDR3 in DNA: TGTGCCAGCAGCGCCGAAGGCGGGGGGGGCACAGATACGCAGTATTTT. Full variable domain (outside the CDR3, taken from reference TRBV9 and TRBJ2-3): DSGVTQTPKHLITATGQRVTLRCSPRSGDLSVYWYQQSLDQGLQFLIQYYNGEERAKGNILERFSAQQFPDLHSELNLSSLELGDSALYFCASSAEGGGGTDTQYFGPGTRLTVL.

The chain links TRBV13 to TRBJ2-7, with 10 positions matching TRBD1. Germline CDR1 reads PRHDT; CDR2 reads FYEKMQ (reference sequence). CDR3 length equals 16 residues. Trimming took 4 bases from V and 3 from J; bases not matched to a gene: 9. The CDR3 loop is CASSSSPGQGNYEQYV. The CDR3 nucleotides are TGTGCCAGCAGCTCATCGCCGGGACAGGGGAACTACGAGCAGTACGTC.

The sample holds many counts of this clonotype. The chain employs TRBV7-8 and TRBJ1-4, with D maybe TRBD1 (5 bases). The germline V and J ends were trimmed by 5 bases and 8 bases, with 24 bases remaining between them. The CDR3 extends over 17 amino acids. CDR1 and CDR2 (germline): SGHVS, FQNEAQ. CDR3 amino acids: CASSPYPGGGVREKLFF. CDR3 nucleotide sequence: TGTGCCAGCAGCCCCTACCCGGGTGGGGGGGTGCGCGAAAAACTGTTTTTT.

The chain links TRBV9 to TRBJ2-2; D is undetermined. V gave up 0 bases and J gave up 0 bases, with 9 bases separating them. Germline V lookup: CDR1 SGDLS, CDR2 YYNGEE. The CDR3 contains 16 residues. The CDR3 region is CASSVESVPNTGELFF. The CDR3 nucleotides read TGTGCCAGCAGCGTAGAGTCAGTCCCGAACACCGGGGAGCTGTTTTTT.

This clonotype was counted between two and nine times. The chain carries TRBV12-3 or TRBV12-4 and TRBJ1-2, with D possibly being TRBD1 (6 bases). V was cut by 7 bases and J by 10 bases, with 13 bases left in between. This CDR3 is 11 amino acids long. The CDR3 DNA follows: TGTGCCAGCATCTTGAGGGGGACCTACACCTTC. This encodes CASILRGTYTF.

The gene calls are TRBV5-6 and TRBJ1-5; weak D call: TRBD1 (5 bases). This CDR3 contains 12 residues. V was trimmed by 0 bases and J by 11 bases, leaving 9 bases between them. Germline CDR1 is SGHDT and CDR2 is YYEEEE. CDR3 sequence reads: CASSLEGATQHF. CDR3 DNA: TGTGCCAGCAGCTTGGAAGGGGCCACCCAGCATTTT.

This clonotype was observed many times. The rearrangement links TRBV7-6 to TRBJ2-3; weak D call: TRBD2 (5 bases). This CDR3 is 18 amino acids long. The V end lost 6 bases, the J end lost 2 bases, and 24 bases lay between the germline ends. The germline V gene has CDR1 SGHVS and CDR2 FNYEAQ. CDR3 bases: TGTGCCAGCAGTTCGCCTTCTGGTCGGAGCGGAGTCACAGATACGCAGTATTTT. Amino acid sequence: CASSSPSGRSGVTDTQYF.

The J gene is TRBJ1-2, the V gene TRBV7-9, with unresolved D. V was shortened by 5 bases and J by 3 bases, with 25 bases between the two germline ends. This CDR3 has 18 residues. The germline CDR1 and CDR2 sequences are SEHNR and FQNEAQ (reference sequence). CDR3 DNA: TGTGCCAGCAGCCCGCCCACGAGGGCAATCTCTAAGGACTATGGCTACACCTTC. Translated, it gives CASSPPTRAISKDYGYTF.

This clonotype was observed a handful of times. The chain joins TRBV4-1 to TRBJ2-1, with D unclear. V was cut by 0 bases and J by 3 bases, with 9 bases left in between. In germline, CDR1 is MGHRA, CDR2 YSYEKL. CDR3 size: 15 residues. The CDR3 here is CASSQDRLSYNEQFF. The CDR3 bases are TGCGCCAGCAGCCAAGATCGGCTCAGCTACAATGAGCAGTTCTTC.

The table lists this clonotype with a few counts. The chain is built from TRBV6-4 and TRBJ2-1; 7 nucleotides align to TRBD1. With V trimmed by 5 bases and J by 5 bases, 9 bases remained unmatched. Germline CDR1 reads MRHNA; CDR2 reads SNTAGT. The CDR3 consists of 15 residues. CDR3 loop: CASSLYGQDNNEQFF. DNA of the CDR3: TGTGCCAGCAGTTTATACGGACAGGATAACAATGAGCAGTTCTTC.

This sequence joins TRBV6-8 and TRBJ2-1; perhaps TRBD2 as D (5 bases). Trimming shortened V by 0 bases and J by 2 bases, and 11 bases separated the two germline ends. The germline V gene encodes CDR1 MNHGY and CDR2 SAAAGT. The CDR3 loop spans 16 amino acids. DNA of the CDR3: TGTGCCAGCAGTTACTCGGCCGGGGTGACCTACAATGAGCAGTTCTTC. Residues: CASSYSAGVTYNEQFF.

J is TRBJ2-3 and V is TRBV12-3 or TRBV12-4, with D perhaps TRBD1 (6 bases). The CDR3 spans 15 residues. Trimming pared 0 bases from V and 3 bases from J, leaving 10 bases between. CDR3 protein: CASSLAYRVTDTQYF. The CDR3 DNA reads as TGTGCCAGCAGTTTAGCTTACAGGGTTACAGATACGCAGTATTTT.

V gene TRBV19 combines with J gene TRBJ1-2; D perhaps matches TRBD1 (5 bases). Per germline, CDR1 LNHDA and CDR2 SQIVND (reference sequence). Trimming removed 3 bases at V and 8 bases at J, with 13 bases between. The CDR3 extends over 13 amino acids. DNA of the CDR3: TGTGCCAGTAGTATCGGGGGACCCGGCGGCTACACCTTC. Translated, it gives CASSIGGPGGYTF.

The chain combines TRBV27 with TRBJ1-4, with 11 bases aligning to TRBD1. Germline loops: CDR1 MNHEY, CDR2 SMNVEV (reference sequence). V lost 4 bases to trimming and J lost 10 bases; unmatched junction nucleotides: 5. This CDR3 comprises 14 residues. CDR3: CASSSGQGGRKLFF. The CDR3 DNA follows: TGTGCCAGCAGTTCGGGACAGGGGGGCAGAAAACTGTTTTTT.

A few counts support this clonotype. V usage is TRBV20-1 and J usage is TRBJ2-1; D is perhaps TRBD1 or TRBD2 (5 bases each). The CDR3 sequence is 12 residues long. V was shortened by 4 bases and J by 4 bases, with 8 bases between the two germline ends. The germline CDR1 and CDR2 sequences are DFQATT and SNEGSKA (reference sequence). In nucleotides, the CDR3 is TGCAGTGCTAAGGGGAGTTACAATGAGCAGTTCTTC. Translation gives CSAKGSYNEQFF.

This clonotype appeared many times. V and J are TRBV7-8 and TRBJ2-7, with 9 nucleotides matching TRBD1. Unmatched junction bases numbered 7, after V lost 4 bases and J lost 0 bases. Germline CDR1 and CDR2: SGHVS and FQNEAQ. This CDR3 is 16 amino acids long. CDR3 coding DNA: TGTGCCAGCAGCTCCTTAGGGACAGGGAGCTCCTACGAGCAGTACTTC. It is translated as CASSSLGTGSSYEQYF.

This clonotype showed up just a few times. J is TRBJ2-1 and V is TRBV28, with D perhaps assigned TRBD1 or TRBD2 (5 bases each). Germline V gene data show CDR1 as MDHEN and CDR2 as SYDVKM. CDR3 length: 18 amino acids. V lost 4 bases and J lost 3, with 22 bases in between. The CDR3 bases are TGTGCCAGCAGTTCACGAACCACACGGGGTACAGGCTACAATGAGCAGTTCTTC. Translated: CASSSRTTRGTGYNEQFF. Full variable domain (remainder filled in from reference TRBV28 and TRBJ2-1): DVKVTQSSRYLVKRTGEKVFLECVQDMDHENMFWYRQDPGLGLRLIYFSYDVKMKEKGDIPEGYSVSREKKERFSLILESASTNQTSMYLCASSSRTTRGTGYNEQFFGPGTRLTVL.

In this sample, this clonotype turned up a few times. As DNA, the CDR3 is TGTGCTAGTGGTACAGGTAGTGAAAAACTGTTTTTT. Amino acid sequence: CASGTGSEKLFF. The V gene is TRBV12-5, the J gene TRBJ1-4; perhaps TRBD1 as D (5 bases). V was shortened by 5 bases and J by 7 bases, with 8 bases between the two germline ends. Germline V gene data show CDR1 as LGHNT and CDR2 as FRNRAP. The CDR3 covers 12 residues.

This clonotype was recorded at least ten times. The chain couples TRBV6-5 to TRBJ1-2; D remains unclear. V was cut by 0 bases and J by 3 bases, with 8 bases left in between. This CDR3 has 14 amino acids. Germline-derived CDR1 and CDR2 are MNHEY and SVGAGI. CDR3 nucleotides: TGTGCCAGCAGTTACTCGTTCAGCGACTATGGCTACACCTTC. The encoded protein is CASSYSFSDYGYTF.